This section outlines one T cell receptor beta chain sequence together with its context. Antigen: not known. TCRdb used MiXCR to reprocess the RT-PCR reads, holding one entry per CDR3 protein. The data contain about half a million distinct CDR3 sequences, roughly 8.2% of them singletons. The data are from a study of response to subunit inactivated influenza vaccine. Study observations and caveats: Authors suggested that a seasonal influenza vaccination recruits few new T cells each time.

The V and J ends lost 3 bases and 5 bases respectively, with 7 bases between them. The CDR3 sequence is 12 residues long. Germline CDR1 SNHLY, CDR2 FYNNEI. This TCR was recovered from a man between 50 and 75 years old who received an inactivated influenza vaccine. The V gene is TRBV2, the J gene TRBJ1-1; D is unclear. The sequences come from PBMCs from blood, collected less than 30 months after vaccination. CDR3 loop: CASSDIWTEAFF. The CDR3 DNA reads TGTGCCAGCAGTGATATCTGGACTGAAGCTTTCTTT.